This passage covers 32 T cell receptor beta chains from one sample sequenced in a study of Ad26.COV2.S vaccination and SARS-CoV-2 variants. The protocol was immunoSEQ multiplex PCR, while the TCRdb copy is restricted to in-frame clones and leaves out a portion. The table includes some 290,000 clones, around 85% detected once. The sample's treatment: some 19 received Ad26.COV2.S at low or high dose, single or two shots; 5 received placebo; per-sample allocation not given. Sampling was performed 63 days after the first vaccine or placebo injection. The material sequenced was peripheral blood, taken in a trial of Ad26.COV2.S vaccine versus placebo. All receptors come from a person between 18 and 65 years old who received the Ad26.COV2.S COVID-19 vaccine or a placebo.

The CDR3 region is CASSLYGGGTYYGYTF. Here the CDR3 DNA reads TGTGCCAGCAGTTTATACGGGGGCGGGACCTACTATGGCTACACCTTC. This sequence joins TRBV27 and TRBJ1-2; perhaps TRBD1 as D (6 bases). V was trimmed by 1 base and J by 3 bases, leaving 15 bases between them. The CDR3 has 16 amino acids. Looked up from germline, CDR1 is MNHEY and CDR2 is SMNVEV (reference sequence).

This clone is a singleton in its sample. The V gene is TRBV10-3, the J gene TRBJ2-7, with 7 bases fitting TRBD1. Germline lookup yields CDR1 ENHRY and CDR2 SYGVKD. CDR3 length: 12 amino acids. The J segment lost 2 bases and the V segment lost 11 bases, leaving 6 bases of the junction unmatched. The CDR3 loop is CAVRDSTYEQYF. The CDR3 DNA sequence: TGTGCCGTCCGGGACAGTACCTACGAGCAGTACTTC.

The chain has TRBV11-2 and TRBJ1-6; D gene uncertain. This CDR3 has 16 residues. Germline lookup yields CDR1 SGHAT and CDR2 FQNNGV. Trimming took off 2 bases at V and 7 bases at J, with 15 bases between the two ends. The CDR3: CASSLLGSVGNSPLHF. The CDR3 DNA sequence: TGTGCCAGCAGCTTACTTGGGTCGGTTGGGAATTCACCCCTCCACTTT.

The chain uses TRBV10-2 and TRBJ2-7; D uncertain. Germline V gene data show CDR1 as WSHSY and CDR2 as SAAADI. The CDR3 has 13 residues. Trimming removed 4 bases from V and 0 bases from J, with 7 bases in between. CDR3 DNA: TGCGCCAGCAGTGGACATGTCTCCTACGAGCAGTACTTC. Amino acid sequence: CASSGHVSYEQYF.

V usage is TRBV12-2 and J usage is TRBJ2-1; the table gives TRBD1 as D, unverified against the DNA. TRBV12-2 is assigned pseudogene status. The CDR3 is 20 residues long. The CDR3 DNA reads TGTGCAAGTCGCTCGATGACAGCAATTCCATGTAAACGTAATTACAATGAGCAGTTCTTC. It yields the protein CASRSMTAIPCKRNYNEQFF.

This CDR3 is CASKLYYRDDTGELFF. The CDR3 DNA reads as TGCGCCAGCAAACTCTACTACCGGGACGACACCGGGGAGCTGTTTTTT. The chain combines TRBV5-1 with TRBJ2-2; D possibly matches TRBD1 or TRBD2 (5 bases each). Per the germline V gene, CDR1 is SGHRS and CDR2 is YFSETQ. CDR3 size: 16 residues. Trimming left V 6 bases short and J 3 bases short, with 18 bases between.

This chain connects TRBV5-5 to TRBJ1-2, with D uncertain. CDR1 and CDR2 (germline): SGHKS, YYEKEE (reference sequence). V lost 0 bases and J lost 3, with 12 bases in between. The CDR3 loop spans 15 amino acids. CDR3 DNA sequence: TGTGCCAGCAGCTTGGGGGCAGGATATGACTATGGCTACACCTTC. This encodes CASSLGAGYDYGYTF.

The chain carries TRBV18 and TRBJ1-4; TRBD1 matches at 9 bases. V trimming: 3 bases; J trimming: 8 bases; junction bases outside the gene matches: 7. This CDR3 is 15 amino acids long. Germline V gives CDR1 KGHSH, CDR2 LQKENI. The CDR3 DNA reads as TGTGCCAGCTCACCCCTACAGGGGGCGTCGGAAAAACTGTTTTTT. Translating it yields CASSPLQGASEKLFF. Full variable domain (missing parts from reference TRBV18 and TRBJ1-4): NAGVMQNPRHLVRRRGQEARLRCSPMKGHSHVYWYRQLPEEGLKFMVYLQKENIIDESGMPKERFSAEFPKEGPSILRIQQVVRGDSAAYFCASSPLQGASEKLFFGSGTQLSVL.

This chain connects TRBV28 to TRBJ1-1; the D gene is possibly TRBD1 (5 bases). V lost 6 bases and J 0 bases, leaving 8 bases between the germline ends. The CDR3 contains 13 residues. Germline-derived CDR1 and CDR2 are MDHEN and SYDVKM. The CDR3: CASRMTVNTEAFF. The DNA for the CDR3 is TGTGCCAGCAGGATGACAGTGAACACTGAAGCTTTCTTT.

This clone was recorded only once. The chain couples TRBV14 to TRBJ1-4, with 8 bases fitting TRBD1. The CDR3 extends over 15 amino acids. V shed 4 bases, J shed 7 bases, and the junction held 8 bases outside the gene matches. Germline V CDR1 and CDR2: SGHDN, FVKESK. The CDR3: CASSPRGGTGEKLFF. CDR3 sequence (DNA): TGTGCCAGCAGCCCCAGGGGAGGGACAGGTGAAAAACTGTTTTTT.

J is TRBJ2-6 and V is TRBV7-3, with D unresolved. The germline V and J ends were trimmed by 1 base and 0 bases, with 13 bases remaining between them. This CDR3 has 18 amino acids. CDR1 is SGHTA and CDR2 is FQGTGA in the germline V gene. CDR3 sequence reads: CASSLKGSQSSGANVLTF. The CDR3 region has the DNA TGTGCCAGCAGCTTAAAAGGCAGCCAGAGCTCTGGGGCCAACGTCCTGACTTTC.

The genes are TRBV19 and TRBJ1-5, with a weak D call TRBD1 (5 bases). V lost 9 bases and J lost 0, with 12 bases in between. Germline-derived CDR1 and CDR2 are LNHDA and SQIVND (reference sequence). This CDR3 comprises 14 residues. The CDR3 region has the DNA TGTGCCAGCTCACCGGGGGATAGCAATCAGCCCCAGCATTTT. Protein: CASSPGDSNQPQHF. Together with reference TRBV19 and TRBJ1-5, the CDR3 gives the full variable domain: DGGITQSPKYLFRKEGQNVTLSCEQNLNHDAMYWYRQDPGQGLRLIYYSQIVNDFQKGDIAEGYSVSREKKESFPLTVTSAQKNPTAFYLCASSPGDSNQPQHFGDGTRLSIL.

The genes are TRBV3-1 (or the pseudogene TRBV3-2) and TRBJ1-4; no definite D call. The V end lost 6 bases, the J end lost 10 bases, and 24 bases lay between the germline ends. Germline assignment: CDR1 LGHDT and CDR2 YNNKEL (reference sequence). The CDR3 runs 16 residues. The CDR3 loop is CASREETGRSLGKLFF. The CDR3 bases are TGTGCCAGCAGGGAGGAAACGGGAAGATCCTTGGGAAAACTGTTTTTT.

The chain carries TRBV5-6 and TRBJ2-5; a possible D gene is TRBD1 (5 bases). This CDR3 is built from 13 residues. Trimming cost V 3 bases and J 5 bases, with 11 bases left between them. Germline CDR1 and CDR2: SGHDT and YYEEEE. DNA for the CDR3: TGTGCCAGCAGCTCAGCAGGGCTGGAGACCCAGTACTTC. Translating gives CASSSAGLETQYF.

The genes are TRBV12-5 and TRBJ1-1; no firm D call. From germline, CDR1 is LGHNT and CDR2 FRNRAP. CDR3 length: 15 residues. V dropped 2 bases and J dropped 3 bases, with 13 bases sitting between them. CDR3 bases: TGTGCTAGTGGTTTGTCCCACGGGAGTTACACTGAAGCTTTCTTT. Protein: CASGLSHGSYTEAFF. The full variable domain, in which reference TRBV12-5 and TRBJ1-1 provide the parts outside the CDR3, is DARVTQTPRHKVTEMGQEVTMRCQPILGHNTVFWYRQTMMQGLELLAYFRNRAPLDDSGMPKDRFSAEMPDATLATLKIQPSEPRDSAVYFCASGLSHGSYTEAFFGQGTRLTVV.

The chain employs TRBV7-8 and TRBJ2-7; TRBD1 is a possible D gene (5 bases). From germline, CDR1 is SGHVS and CDR2 FQNEAQ. The V end was cut by 0 bases, the J end by 0 bases, with 9 bases between. This CDR3 contains 15 residues. The DNA of the CDR3 is TGTGCCAGCAGCTTAGCCCCCAGGGACTCCTACGAGCAGTACTTC. Its protein is CASSLAPRDSYEQYF.

This rearrangement joins TRBV12-2 to TRBJ2-5; the table's D call, TRBD1, was not checked against the DNA. TRBV12-2 counts as a pseudogene. This CDR3 contains 18 residues. For the CDR3, the DNA is TGTGCAAGTCGCATCCACGGTGGGACAGGGGAATTAGGCGAGACCCAGTACTTC. Translated: CASRIHGGTGELGETQYF.

The chain uses TRBV5-1 and TRBJ2-5, with D possibly being TRBD1 or TRBD2 (5 bases each). V shed 2 bases and J shed 4 bases, with 15 bases lying between them. Per the germline V gene, CDR1 is SGHRS and CDR2 is YFSETQ. The CDR3 is 15 residues long. CDR3 sequence reads: CASSFGTAMGETQYF. In DNA form, the CDR3 reads TGCGCCAGCAGCTTTGGGACCGCGATGGGAGAGACCCAGTACTTC. Together with reference TRBV5-1 and TRBJ2-5, the CDR3 gives the full variable domain: KAGVTQTPRYLIKTRGQQVTLSCSPISGHRSVSWYQQTPGQGLQFLFEYFSETQRNKGNFPGRFSGRQFSNSRSEMNVSTLELGDSALYLCASSFGTAMGETQYFGPGTRLLVL.

The rearrangement joins TRBV5-1 to TRBJ2-1; no clear D gene. From germline, CDR1 is SGHRS and CDR2 YFSETQ. The CDR3 is made up of 15 amino acids. Trimming pared 0 bases from V and 5 bases from J, leaving 12 bases between. This chain's CDR3 is CASSLDSVANNEQFF. DNA of the CDR3: TGCGCCAGCAGCTTGGATTCGGTTGCGAACAATGAGCAGTTCTTC.

The chain couples TRBV20-1 to TRBJ2-1; the D gene is possibly TRBD2 (6 bases). The CDR3 runs 18 residues. V was cut by 3 bases and J by 7 bases, with 28 bases left in between. In germline, CDR1 is DFQATT, CDR2 SNEGSKA (reference sequence). In DNA, the CDR3 is TGCAGTGCTAGTTCTCAGATTGCAAGGAGGGCTGGGTTTAATGAGCAGTTCTTC. It encodes CSASSQIARRAGFNEQFF.

The table lists this clone with a few counts. The sample contains more than one DNA sequence encoding this CDR3. The genes are TRBV19 and TRBJ1-6; possibly TRBD1 for D (5 bases). The CDR3 is 14 residues long. Germline assignment: CDR1 LNHDA and CDR2 SQIVND (reference sequence). The germline V and J ends were trimmed by 3 bases and 7 bases, with 10 bases remaining between them. The CDR3 DNA is TGTGCCAGTAGTATCCGCCAGGGAAATTCACCCCTCCACTTT. Its protein is CASSIRQGNSPLHF.

This clone was seen just once. The rearrangement joins TRBV7-2 to TRBJ1-5; tentative D call: TRBD1 (5 bases). V lost 1 base and J lost 2, with 15 bases in between. Germline V gene data show CDR1 as SGHTA and CDR2 as FQGNSA. The CDR3 sequence is 17 residues long. The CDR3 DNA sequence: TGTGCCAGCAGCTTAGGGGGTGCCGGGGGTCGCAATCAGCCCCAGCATTTT. Protein product: CASSLGGAGGRNQPQHF.

The chain employs TRBV9 and TRBJ1-2; TRBD1 matches at 8 bases. The length of the CDR3 is 14 residues. Losses at the gene ends were 3 bases for V and 2 bases for J; bases not matched to a gene: 3. The germline CDR1 and CDR2 sequences are SGDLS and YYNGEE. CDR3 sequence: CASSGTGSNYGYTF. For the CDR3, the DNA is TGTGCCAGCAGCGGGACAGGGTCAAACTATGGCTACACCTTC. Full variable domain (outside the CDR3, taken from reference TRBV9 and TRBJ1-2): DSGVTQTPKHLITATGQRVTLRCSPRSGDLSVYWYQQSLDQGLQFLIQYYNGEERAKGNILERFSAQQFPDLHSELNLSSLELGDSALYFCASSGTGSNYGYTFGSGTRLTVV.

V and J are TRBV5-1 and TRBJ2-7; the D gene is possibly TRBD1 (5 bases). Per germline, CDR1 SGHRS and CDR2 YFSETQ. Trimming took 0 bases from V and 2 from J, leaving 6 bases between them. This CDR3 is built from 13 residues. CDR3 protein: CASSLAGTYEQYF. The CDR3 DNA reads TGCGCCAGCAGCTTGGCAGGGACCTACGAGCAGTACTTC.

The rearrangement uses TRBV4-2 and TRBJ2-5; D unresolved. Germline V gene lookup returns CDR1 LGHNA and CDR2 YNFKEQ. This CDR3 is built from 14 residues. Trimming stripped 1 base from V and 5 bases from J, with 11 bases between. The CDR3 region is CASSQGFESETQYF. The CDR3 DNA reads as TGTGCCAGCAGCCAAGGTTTTGAGTCTGAGACCCAGTACTTC.

The V call is TRBV3-1 (or the pseudogene TRBV3-2), the J call TRBJ2-5; 8 bases line up with TRBD1. V shed 8 bases and J 5 bases; nucleotides not matched to a gene: 7. Germline CDR1 reads LGHDT; CDR2 reads YNNKEL (reference sequence). CDR3 length: 13 residues. The CDR3 region is CASGARGRETQYF. In DNA, the CDR3 is TGTGCCAGCGGGGCCAGGGGGCGGGAGACCCAGTACTTC.

The chain links TRBV18 to TRBJ2-7; possible D gene TRBD1, 6 bases. Germline lookup yields CDR1 KGHSH and CDR2 LQKENI. The ends were cut back, 0 bases at V and 0 bases at J, with 9 bases in the middle. This CDR3 region has 15 residues. The DNA for the CDR3 is TGTGCCAGCTCACCACCCGCAGGGGACTCCTACGAGCAGTACTTC. Translated: CASSPPAGDSYEQYF.

The gene calls are TRBV6-5 and TRBJ1-5; D not certain. Germline lookup yields CDR1 MNHEY and CDR2 SVGAGI. Trimming removed 5 bases at V and 10 bases at J, with 15 bases between. This CDR3 is built from 13 residues. This CDR3 reads CASSPEAEPPQHF. DNA of the CDR3: TGTGCCAGCAGTCCGGAGGCAGAGCCCCCCCAGCATTTT.

This rearrangement joins TRBV30 to TRBJ1-2; 12 positions agree with TRBD1. This CDR3 is built from 15 residues. In germline, CDR1 is GTSNPN, CDR2 SVGIG (reference sequence). Unmatched junction bases numbered 10, after V lost 3 bases and J lost 8 bases. This chain's CDR3 is CAWRPSGQGAWGYTF. The CDR3 nucleotides are TGTGCCTGGAGGCCATCGGGACAGGGGGCTTGGGGCTACACCTTC. The entire variable domain, with the rest obtained from reference TRBV30 and TRBJ1-2, is as follows: SQTIHQWPATLVQPVGSPLSLECTVEGTSNPNLYWYRQAAGRGLQLLFYSVGIGQISSEVPQNLSASRPQDRQFILSSKKLLLSDSGFYLCAWRPSGQGAWGYTFGSGTRLTVV.

In its sample, this clone was seen once. The rearrangement uses TRBV6-5 and TRBJ1-6; D uncertain. V was cut by 7 bases and J by 0 bases, with 7 bases left in between. The CDR3 loop spans 14 amino acids. Germline assignment: CDR1 MNHEY and CDR2 SVGAGI. CDR3 sequence reads: CASKESSYNSPLHF. CDR3 coding DNA: TGTGCCAGCAAAGAGAGCTCCTATAATTCACCCCTCCACTTT.

V usage is TRBV28 and J usage is TRBJ1-2; D is uncertain. The CDR3 covers 12 residues. Trimming shortened V by 2 bases and J by 4 bases, and 5 bases separated the two germline ends. The germline CDR1 and CDR2 sequences are MDHEN and SYDVKM. The CDR3 DNA follows: TGTGCCAGCAGTTTAAACGGCTATGGCTACACCTTC. Translating gives CASSLNGYGYTF.

The chain has TRBV2 and TRBJ2-7; D not resolved. The germline V gene has CDR1 SNHLY and CDR2 FYNNEI. This CDR3 comprises 14 residues. Trimming took off 10 bases at V and 0 bases at J, with 16 bases between the two ends. CDR3 in amino acids: CATEENRSSYEQYF. CDR3 coding DNA: TGTGCCACCGAAGAGAACAGAAGCTCCTACGAGCAGTACTTC.